Below are 20 T cell receptor beta chains sequenced from a single sample in a study of cytomegalovirus exposure and HLA in healthy donors (dated by TCRdb to the late 2010s). The library was produced with the immunoSEQ multiplex PCR assay. The multiplex PCR relied on a mix of 60 forward primers for TCR Vbeta segments and 13 reverse primers for TCR Jbeta segments. TCRdb took over this immuneACCESS table, retaining in-frame rearrangements with V and J assigned. Such tables are incomplete; in checked studies, under half of the missing clones stem from an unresolved V gene, and the remainder is unexplained. The sample table records approximately 170,000 clones; 80% of these occur just once. Together, the top ten hold about a tenth of the sample. Material for sequencing was PBMCs. The receptors come from a man younger than 35 in good health and CMV-seropositive.

This clone showed up just once. The rearrangement uses TRBV4-2 and TRBJ2-7; 10 bases align to TRBD2. J lost 2 bases, V lost 1 base, and 2 bases had no gene match. Germline V lookup: CDR1 LGHNA, CDR2 YNFKEQ. This CDR3 spans 15 amino acids. In nucleotides, the CDR3 is TGTGCCAGCAGCCAAGGACTAGCGGGTGCCTACGAGCAGTACTTC. This codes for CASSQGLAGAYEQYF.

V and J are TRBV5-1 and TRBJ1-3; D call uncertain. Germline loops: CDR1 SGHRS, CDR2 YFSETQ. The CDR3 contains 16 residues. The V end lost 0 bases, the J end lost 0 bases, and 10 bases lay between the germline ends. As DNA, the CDR3 is TGCGCCAGCAGCTTGGGACCGACTAGCTCTGGAAACACCATATATTTT. Encoded protein: CASSLGPTSSGNTIYF.

The J gene is TRBJ1-1, the V gene TRBV4-2; tentative D call: TRBD1 (6 bases). CDR3 length: 13 amino acids. The V and J ends lost 1 base and 3 bases respectively, with 6 bases between them. Germline V gene lookup returns CDR1 LGHNA and CDR2 YNFKEQ. The CDR3 nucleotides read TGTGCCAGCAGCCAAGGGACAGACACTGAAGCTTTCTTT. It yields the protein CASSQGTDTEAFF.

CDR3 nucleotides: TGTGCCAGCAGACAGGAAGCCAAAAACATTCAGTACTTC. Protein sequence: CASRQEAKNIQYF. The chain links TRBV6-6 to TRBJ2-4; TRBD1 is a possible D gene (5 bases). CDR3 length equals 13 residues. Looked up from germline, CDR1 is MNHNY and CDR2 is SVGAGI (reference sequence). Trimming shortened V by 6 bases and J by 0 bases, and 6 bases separated the two germline ends.

The gene calls are TRBV7-8 and TRBJ2-3; 7 positions agree with TRBD1. J lost 2 bases, V lost 1 base, and 9 bases had no gene match. CDR1 and CDR2 from the germline V gene are SGHVS and FQNEAQ. The CDR3 length is 17 residues. In DNA, the CDR3 is TGTGCCAGCAGCTTAGTGGGGTATAGGGGGCCCACAGATACGCAGTATTTT. This codes for CASSLVGYRGPTDTQYF.

This chain uses TRBV5-6 with TRBJ1-1; D remains ambiguous. The CDR3 totals 15 residues. V was trimmed by 2 bases and J by 4 bases, leaving 15 bases between them. Germline V lookup: CDR1 SGHDT, CDR2 YYEEEE. The CDR3 is CASSFGPAGSTEAFF. CDR3 in DNA: TGTGCCAGCAGCTTCGGGCCCGCCGGGAGCACTGAAGCTTTCTTT.

This clone was counted a single time. V usage is TRBV7-2 and J usage is TRBJ1-1; maybe TRBD1 (6 bases). The CDR3 consists of 15 residues. In germline, CDR1 is SGHTA, CDR2 FQGNSA. The V end lost 3 bases, the J end lost 7 bases, and 18 bases lay between the germline ends. This CDR3 reads CASSFLGHTADEAFF. The CDR3 DNA reads TGTGCCAGCAGCTTCCTGGGACACACGGCCGATGAAGCTTTCTTT.

CDR3 region: CASSLSGAYYNEQFF. The CDR3, as DNA: TGTGCCAGCAGTTTATCGGGCGCCTACTACAATGAGCAGTTCTTC. The chain couples TRBV27 to TRBJ2-1; D is unresolved. Trimming took off 0 bases at V and 3 bases at J, with 9 bases between the two ends. Germline CDR1 is MNHEY and CDR2 is SMNVEV (reference sequence). This CDR3 comprises 15 residues.

V gene TRBV2 combines with J gene TRBJ2-6, with D uncertain. Germline V gives CDR1 SNHLY, CDR2 FYNNEI. This CDR3 region has 16 residues. V shed 2 bases and J shed 0 bases, with 8 bases lying between them. The CDR3 loop is CASSESAGSGANVLTF. The DNA of the CDR3 is TGTGCCAGCAGTGAATCGGCAGGCTCTGGGGCCAACGTCCTGACTTTC.

V usage is TRBV30 and J usage is TRBJ2-3, with 10 bases lining up with TRBD1. Germline V gene lookup returns CDR1 GTSNPN and CDR2 SVGIG (reference sequence). V shed 2 bases, J shed 4 bases, and the junction held 9 bases outside the gene matches. The CDR3 runs 16 residues. The CDR3 here is CAWSPLTGGLADTQYF. As DNA, the CDR3 is TGTGCCTGGAGTCCGCTGACAGGGGGCTTAGCAGATACGCAGTATTTT.

This clone was recorded only once. The chain links TRBV25-1 to TRBJ1-5; D unresolved. CDR3 size: 13 residues. Germline values: CDR1 MGHDK, CDR2 SYGVNS. With 4 bases removed from V and 3 bases from J, the gap between germline ends came to 7 bases. The CDR3 DNA follows: TGTGCCAGCAGTGCAGGAATCAATCAGCCCCAGCATTTT. Its protein is CASSAGINQPQHF. Combining the CDR3 with reference TRBV25-1 and TRBJ1-5 gives the whole variable domain EADIYQTPRYLVIGTGKKITLECSQTMGHDKMYWYQQDPGMELHLIHYSYGVNSTEKGDLSSESTVSRIRTEHFPLTLESARPSHTSQYLCASSAGINQPQHFGDGTRLSIL.

The chain joins TRBV5-6 to TRBJ1-1, with D tentatively TRBD1 (6 bases). The V gene's germline CDR1 is SGHDT and CDR2 YYEEEE. CDR3 length: 16 residues. V was trimmed by 4 bases and J by 0 bases, leaving 16 bases between them. The CDR3 loop reads CASSPVTGQMNTEAFF. DNA for the CDR3: TGTGCCAGCAGCCCGGTCACTGGACAGATGAACACTGAAGCTTTCTTT.

This clone appeared a single time. V usage is TRBV13 and J usage is TRBJ1-2; D is ambiguous. There are 14 residues in the CDR3. Germline V gene lookup returns CDR1 PRHDT and CDR2 FYEKMQ (reference sequence). Trimming took off 0 bases at V and 3 bases at J, with 8 bases between the two ends. The CDR3 loop reads CASSLGRSHYGYTF. For the CDR3, the DNA is TGTGCCAGCAGCTTAGGCCGGTCGCACTATGGCTACACCTTC. The variable domain in full, completed from reference TRBV13 and TRBJ1-2, reads AAGVIQSPRHLIKEKRETATLKCYPIPRHDTVYWYQQGPGQDPQFLISFYEKMQSDKGSIPDRFSAQQFSDYHSELNMSSLELGDSALYFCASSLGRSHYGYTFGSGTRLTVV.

The sample holds a few counts of this clone. CDR3 in DNA: TGTGCCAGCAGCTTAGGGGCGGGACAGGGGATTCGGCGGTACTTC. Translating gives CASSLGAGQGIRRYF. The chain has TRBV13 and TRBJ2-7; 10 bases map to TRBD1. CDR1 PRHDT and CDR2 FYEKMQ come from the germline V gene (reference sequence). The CDR3 has 15 amino acids. Losses at the gene ends were 0 bases for V and 12 bases for J; bases not matched to a gene: 11. Together with reference TRBV13 and TRBJ2-7, the CDR3 gives the full variable domain: AAGVIQSPRHLIKEKRETATLKCYPIPRHDTVYWYQQGPGQDPQFLISFYEKMQSDKGSIPDRFSAQQFSDYHSELNMSSLELGDSALYFCASSLGAGQGIRRYFGPGTRLTVT.

Remarks on this clone: This sample includes further DNA sequences coding for the same CDR3. The chain recombines TRBV5-6 with TRBJ1-1; 9 positions agree with TRBD1. The CDR3 has 15 amino acids. CDR1 and CDR2 (germline): SGHDT, YYEEEE. J lost 2 bases, V lost 4 bases, and 6 bases had no gene match. The DNA for the CDR3 is TGTGCCAGCAGCCTAGGGACAGGGCCCAACACTGAAGCTTTCTTT. Translated, it gives CASSLGTGPNTEAFF. The full variable domain, with the rest looked up from reference TRBV5-6 and TRBJ1-1, is DAGVTQSPTHLIKTRGQQVTLRCSPKSGHDTVSWYQQALGQGPQFIFQYYEEEERQRGNFPDRFSGHQFPNYSSELNVNALLLGDSALYLCASSLGTGPNTEAFFGQGTRLTVV.

This clone showed up just a few times. J is TRBJ2-7 and V is TRBV28; D unresolved. V was shortened by 3 bases and J by 9 bases, with 15 bases between the two germline ends. The CDR3 loop spans 13 amino acids. Germline V gene data show CDR1 as MDHEN and CDR2 as SYDVKM. DNA of the CDR3: TGTGCCAGCAGTTTGTCCCTCGTAAGAGGGCAGTACTTC. Amino acids: CASSLSLVRGQYF.

This clone was recorded only once. The chain recombines TRBV27 with TRBJ1-2; 7 bases line up with TRBD1. The V gene's germline CDR1 is MNHEY and CDR2 SMNVEV (reference sequence). This CDR3 region has 15 residues. V lost 5 bases to trimming and J lost 5 bases; unmatched junction nucleotides: 11. The CDR3 DNA reads as TGTGCCAGCAGTCCCTACAGGGGTGGAGGATATGGCTACACCTTC. This translates into CASSPYRGGGYGYTF.

The V call is TRBV2, the J call TRBJ1-1; tentatively, D is TRBD1 (5 bases). Per the germline V gene, CDR1 is SNHLY and CDR2 is FYNNEI. The CDR3 sequence is 14 residues long. The ends were cut back, 5 bases at V and 4 bases at J, with 14 bases in the middle. The CDR3 DNA reads TGTGCCAGCAGTAGGGGCACCCCGGCCACTGAAGCTTTCTTT. Protein product: CASSRGTPATEAFF.

The chain carries TRBV5-4 and TRBJ2-5; a weak D match, TRBD2 (5 bases). The CDR3 spans 12 residues. The germline CDR1 and CDR2 sequences are SGHNT and YYREEE (reference sequence). V lost 4 bases and J 5 bases, leaving 9 bases between the germline ends. CDR3 residues: CASSLQRETQYF. DNA of the CDR3: TGTGCCAGCAGCCTCCAGCGGGAGACCCAGTACTTC.

This chain connects TRBV13 to TRBJ1-2; 9 bases match TRBD1. Looked up from germline, CDR1 is PRHDT and CDR2 is FYEKMQ (reference sequence). The J segment lost 0 bases and the V segment lost 5 bases, leaving 7 bases of the junction unmatched. The CDR3 totals 16 residues. The CDR3 loop is CASSDRGVRSNYGYTF. As DNA, the CDR3 is TGTGCCAGCAGCGACAGGGGGGTACGGTCTAACTATGGCTACACCTTC.